These T cell receptor beta chains were read from a single sample in a study of blood T cells in healthy people across ages. TCRdb processed the 5' RACE reads anew with MiXCR; each CDR3 protein has one entry. Of over 500,000 distinct CDR3 sequences in the sample, 52% were seen once. Material: blood. The receptors were gathered from a woman of 80 years or more in good health. Each CDR3 is given with its conserved first and last residue. The order of the fields is J gene, V gene, clone size, D gene, CDR3 DNA, CDR3 protein. The D gene is left open where the match is weak. Rows may omit the clone size; those that give it use once, few, many or a size class.

j_call: TRBJ2-1
v_call: TRBV4-2
clone_size: -
d_call: TRBD2
cdr3_nt: TGTGCCAGCAGCCAAGAACCGGGACTACAGCATGAGCAGTTCTTC
cdr3_aa: CASSQEPGLQHEQFF

j_call: TRBJ2-1
v_call: TRBV28
clone_size: few
d_call: -
cdr3_nt: TGTGCCAGCAGTCCCGTCGGGATAGGACGAGGCAATGAGCAGTTCTTC
cdr3_aa: CASSPVGIGRGNEQFF

j_call: TRBJ2-1
v_call: TRBV28
clone_size: many
d_call: TRBD1
cdr3_nt: TGTGCCAGCTCCAAAACAGGGGTCCCTTACAATGAGCAGTTCTTC
cdr3_aa: CASSKTGVPYNEQFF

j_call: TRBJ2-3
v_call: TRBV20-1
clone_size: many
d_call: TRBD2
cdr3_nt: TGCAGTGCTAGAGAAGGAGCGGGGAGCTCTAGGGATACGCAGTATTTT
cdr3_aa: CSAREGAGSSRDTQYF

j_call: TRBJ2-5
v_call: TRBV20-1
clone_size: many
d_call: TRBD2
cdr3_nt: TGCAGTGCTAGAGAGGGTAGCGGGGGGGAGACCCAGTACTTC
cdr3_aa: CSAREGSGGETQYF

j_call: TRBJ2-7
v_call: TRBV5-1
clone_size: many
d_call: -
cdr3_nt: TGCGCCAGCAGCTTGGAACAGGGAGCCTGCGAGCAGTACTTC
cdr3_aa: CASSLEQGACEQYF

j_call: TRBJ1-1
v_call: TRBV10-3
clone_size: -
d_call: TRBD1
cdr3_nt: TGTGCCATCAGTTCCCACACAGGGGGCACTGAAGCTTTCTTT
cdr3_aa: CAISSHTGGTEAFF

j_call: TRBJ2-7
v_call: TRBV6-6
clone_size: -
d_call: TRBD2
cdr3_nt: TGTGCCAGCCTCCTCGCGGGGGGATACGAGCAGTACTTC
cdr3_aa: CASLLAGGYEQYF

j_call: TRBJ2-1
v_call: TRBV29-1
clone_size: once
d_call: TRBD2
cdr3_nt: TGCAGCCCCGTATTTCGGGGGACTAGCCAGAACAATGAGCAGTTCTTC
cdr3_aa: CSPVFRGTSQNNEQFF

j_call: TRBJ2-5
v_call: TRBV13
clone_size: -
d_call: TRBD1
cdr3_nt: TGTGCCAGCAGCTTTGGCGGACAGGGAGAGACCCAGTACTTC
cdr3_aa: CASSFGGQGETQYF

j_call: TRBJ2-7
v_call: TRBV2
clone_size: -
d_call: -
cdr3_nt: TGTGCCAGCAGGGGGGGGGCAGCCCTTACTTACGAGCAGTACTTC
cdr3_aa: CASRGGAALTYEQYF

j_call: TRBJ2-2
v_call: TRBV5-1
clone_size: -
d_call: -
cdr3_nt: TGCGCCAGCACTACCGCGAACACCGGGGAGCTGTTTTTT
cdr3_aa: CASTTANTGELFF

j_call: TRBJ2-5
v_call: TRBV12-3/TRBV12-4
clone_size: once
d_call: -
cdr3_nt: TGTGCCAGCAGTTTAGTCTCCGGGACCCAGTACTTC
cdr3_aa: CASSLVSGTQYF

j_call: TRBJ2-1
v_call: TRBV27
clone_size: -
d_call: -
cdr3_nt: TGTGCCAGCAGTTTAAGGCACCAGGGCTTTTGGGTCAATGAGCAGTTCTTC
cdr3_aa: CASSLRHQGFWVNEQFF

j_call: TRBJ2-5
v_call: TRBV12-3/TRBV12-4
clone_size: -
d_call: -
cdr3_nt: TGTGCCAGCAGTCTCGACCCTCTCGGACAGTACTTC
cdr3_aa: CASSLDPLGQYF

j_call: TRBJ2-5
v_call: TRBV5-1
clone_size: many
d_call: -
cdr3_nt: TGCGCCAGCAGCTTGCAGGCGGGAAGAGAGACCCAGTACTTC
cdr3_aa: CASSLQAGRETQYF

j_call: TRBJ1-2
v_call: TRBV5-1
clone_size: -
d_call: TRBD1
cdr3_nt: TGCGCCAGCAGCGAAACAGGGGGTCGGTCCTATGGCTACACCTTC
cdr3_aa: CASSETGGRSYGYTF

j_call: TRBJ1-2
v_call: TRBV19
clone_size: -
d_call: -
cdr3_nt: TGTGCCGGTAGTGCTCCAAGAAACGGCTACACCTTC
cdr3_aa: CAGSAPRNGYTF

j_call: TRBJ2-3
v_call: TRBV24-1
clone_size: many
d_call: -
cdr3_nt: TGTGCCACCACCTCGGGACAACCCGATACGCAGTATTTT
cdr3_aa: CATTSGQPDTQYF

j_call: TRBJ2-1
v_call: TRBV20-1
clone_size: few
d_call: -
cdr3_nt: TGCAGTGCTAGAGACGACGGCCACGATGAGCAGTTCTTC
cdr3_aa: CSARDDGHDEQFF

j_call: TRBJ1-5
v_call: TRBV27
clone_size: few
d_call: -
cdr3_nt: TGTGCCAGCACCTTAGGAGGCAATCAGCCCCAGCATTTT
cdr3_aa: CASTLGGNQPQHF

j_call: TRBJ2-7
v_call: TRBV29-1
clone_size: -
d_call: -
cdr3_nt: TGCAGCGTTACACCTCCCGGGGGACAGTACTCCTACGAGCAGTACTTC
cdr3_aa: CSVTPPGGQYSYEQYF

j_call: TRBJ1-3
v_call: TRBV10-3
clone_size: -
d_call: -
cdr3_nt: TGTGCCACCTTCGTGGGAAACACCATATATTTT
cdr3_aa: CATFVGNTIYF

j_call: TRBJ2-7
v_call: TRBV20-1
clone_size: -
d_call: -
cdr3_nt: TGCAGTGCCACTGAAAGGCGTCCCTCCTACGAGCAGTACTTC
cdr3_aa: CSATERRPSYEQYF

j_call: TRBJ1-2
v_call: TRBV20-1
clone_size: many
d_call: -
cdr3_nt: TGCAGTGCTAGAGATCCGGCCAGGACCCTGGGAGGCTACACCTTC
cdr3_aa: CSARDPARTLGGYTF

j_call: TRBJ1-1
v_call: TRBV7-2
clone_size: -
d_call: -
cdr3_nt: TGTGCCAGCAGCTTAGATGGCAGGGATAACACTGAAGCTTTCTTT
cdr3_aa: CASSLDGRDNTEAFF

j_call: TRBJ2-3
v_call: TRBV7-9
clone_size: -
d_call: -
cdr3_nt: TGTGCCAGCAGCCCGGGGGACCCGCCGGACCCTACAGATACGCAGTATTTT
cdr3_aa: CASSPGDPPDPTDTQYF

j_call: TRBJ2-7
v_call: TRBV10-3
clone_size: few
d_call: -
cdr3_nt: TGTGCCATCAGTGACTTTGACCCTTGGAAGGACGTACGACAGGGAGGCTACGAGCAGTACTTC
cdr3_aa: CAISDFDPWKDVRQGGYEQYF

j_call: TRBJ2-3
v_call: TRBV5-1
clone_size: many
d_call: -
cdr3_nt: TGCGCCAGCAGCTTTGAGGGCAGGAGGACAGATACGCAGTATTTT
cdr3_aa: CASSFEGRRTDTQYF

j_call: TRBJ2-5
v_call: TRBV12-5
clone_size: -
d_call: -
cdr3_nt: TGTGCTAGTGGTTTGTCTGTGGGGTACCAAGAGACCCAGTACTTC
cdr3_aa: CASGLSVGYQETQYF

j_call: TRBJ2-5
v_call: TRBV9
clone_size: -
d_call: -
cdr3_nt: TGTGCCAGCAGCGTAGGCATAGGGGTAGAGACCCAGTACTTC
cdr3_aa: CASSVGIGVETQYF

j_call: TRBJ2-4
v_call: TRBV20-1
clone_size: few
d_call: -
cdr3_nt: TGCAGTCCCTCCCGGGACGGCGCCAAAAACATTCAGTACTTC
cdr3_aa: CSPSRDGAKNIQYF

j_call: TRBJ2-7
v_call: TRBV11-2
clone_size: few
d_call: -
cdr3_nt: TGTGCCAGCAGCTTAGACTTAGCCTCTGACGAGCAGTACTTC
cdr3_aa: CASSLDLASDEQYF

j_call: TRBJ2-1
v_call: TRBV27
clone_size: -
d_call: -
cdr3_nt: TGTGCCAGCAGCCAACATCCCTCCTACAATGAGCAGTTCTTC
cdr3_aa: CASSQHPSYNEQFF

j_call: TRBJ2-3
v_call: TRBV20-1
clone_size: -
d_call: TRBD2
cdr3_nt: TGCAGTGCTGAATTTTGGCGGGGGTCCACAGATACGCAGTATTTT
cdr3_aa: CSAEFWRGSTDTQYF

j_call: TRBJ2-1
v_call: TRBV6-5
clone_size: many
d_call: TRBD2
cdr3_nt: TGTGCCAGCACCGTAATACTAGCGGGAGGTAGGAATGAGCAGTTCTTC
cdr3_aa: CASTVILAGGRNEQFF

j_call: TRBJ2-5
v_call: TRBV4-1
clone_size: -
d_call: TRBD2
cdr3_nt: TGCGCCAGCAGCCAAGTAGCGGGGTTAGAGACCCAGTACTTC
cdr3_aa: CASSQVAGLETQYF

j_call: TRBJ2-5
v_call: TRBV25-1
clone_size: -
d_call: TRBD1
cdr3_nt: TGTGCCAGCAGTGGCACAGGGGGCTCGAAGACCCAGTACTTC
cdr3_aa: CASSGTGGSKTQYF

j_call: TRBJ2-5
v_call: TRBV3-1
clone_size: -
d_call: TRBD2
cdr3_nt: TGTGCCAGCAGCCTCCGACTAGCCCAACAAGAGACCCAGTACTTC
cdr3_aa: CASSLRLAQQETQYF

j_call: TRBJ2-7
v_call: TRBV5-1
clone_size: few
d_call: -
cdr3_nt: TGCGCCAGCAGCTTGGGGCCAATGGAGTCCTACGAGCAGTACTTC
cdr3_aa: CASSLGPMESYEQYF

j_call: TRBJ2-7
v_call: TRBV15
clone_size: -
d_call: -
cdr3_nt: TGTGCCACCAGCAGAAATTTACCAGTTAGCTCCTACGAGCAGTACTTC
cdr3_aa: CATSRNLPVSSYEQYF

j_call: TRBJ2-7
v_call: TRBV24-1
clone_size: many
d_call: -
cdr3_nt: TGTGCCACCAGTGATTCAGGGAAGTTTAACTACGAGCAGTACTTC
cdr3_aa: CATSDSGKFNYEQYF

j_call: TRBJ1-2
v_call: TRBV28
clone_size: few
d_call: TRBD1
cdr3_nt: TGTGCCAGCAGTGCAGGGGGATACGGCTACACCTTC
cdr3_aa: CASSAGGYGYTF

j_call: TRBJ2-7
v_call: TRBV29-1
clone_size: -
d_call: -
cdr3_nt: TGCATGGCGGCGGGGATCTCCTACAATGAGCAGTACTTC
cdr3_aa: CMAAGISYNEQYF

j_call: TRBJ2-1
v_call: TRBV27
clone_size: -
d_call: TRBD2
cdr3_nt: TGTGCCAGCAGTTTAGGGACTAGCGGTCTCGGGGAGCAGTTCTTC
cdr3_aa: CASSLGTSGLGEQFF

j_call: TRBJ2-1
v_call: TRBV3-1
clone_size: -
d_call: TRBD2
cdr3_nt: TGTGCCAGTCAGCTAGCGGGAGGGCTTGATGAGCAGTTCTTC
cdr3_aa: CASQLAGGLDEQFF

j_call: TRBJ2-1
v_call: TRBV6-2/TRBV6-3
clone_size: -
d_call: TRBD2
cdr3_nt: TGTGCCAGCAGTAGCTATGCGGGAGGGGTTTCGCACAATGAGCAGTTCTTC
cdr3_aa: CASSSYAGGVSHNEQFF

j_call: TRBJ2-5
v_call: TRBV20-1
clone_size: many
d_call: -
cdr3_nt: TGCAGTGCCCCTCCCGCTGGGGGAAGGTTCCAAGAGACCCAGTACTTC
cdr3_aa: CSAPPAGGRFQETQYF

j_call: TRBJ1-6
v_call: TRBV7-2
clone_size: -
d_call: -
cdr3_nt: TGTGCCAGCAGCGAGCTAGGGTCAGGATCACCCCTCCACTTT
cdr3_aa: CASSELGSGSPLHF

j_call: TRBJ1-2
v_call: TRBV7-2
clone_size: many
d_call: TRBD1
cdr3_nt: TGTGCCAGCAGCTTACAGGGGACAGTCGCTTATGGCTACACCTTC
cdr3_aa: CASSLQGTVAYGYTF

j_call: TRBJ2-7
v_call: TRBV4-2
clone_size: -
d_call: TRBD1
cdr3_nt: TGTGCCAGCAGCCAAGGAACCGGGACAGGTTTTCCCTACGAGCAGTACTTC
cdr3_aa: CASSQGTGTGFPYEQYF

j_call: TRBJ2-3
v_call: TRBV30
clone_size: few
d_call: -
cdr3_nt: TGTGCCTGGGGGGAAACAGGCCCAAGAGATACGCAGTATTTT
cdr3_aa: CAWGETGPRDTQYF

j_call: TRBJ1-5
v_call: TRBV10-3
clone_size: few
d_call: -
cdr3_nt: TGTGCCATCAGTGAGGCTAGCAATCAGCCCCAGCATTTT
cdr3_aa: CAISEASNQPQHF